A single sample is the source of the 2 T cell receptor beta chains below, sequenced in a study of blood T cell repertoires in COVID-19 (dated by TCRdb to 2020 to 2022). Library construction relied on the immunoSEQ multiplex PCR assay. TCRdb took over this immuneACCESS table, retaining in-frame rearrangements with V and J assigned. Such tables are incomplete; in checked studies, under half of the missing clones stem from an unresolved V gene, and the remainder is unexplained. The sample profile shows approximately 220,000 clones; approximately 86% of them were found once. 3.5% to 4% of the sample lies in the top ten. Sequencing was carried out using PBMCs or T cells enriched from blood (not recorded which). All receptors derive from a woman in her thirties or forties with acute COVID-19.

The V call is TRBV19, the J call TRBJ2-5; 9 bases are a match to TRBD2. J gave up 1 base and V 3 bases, and 6 bases lay outside the gene matches. The CDR3 is 16 residues long. Per the germline V gene, CDR1 is LNHDA and CDR2 is SQIVND (reference sequence). The chain's CDR3 is CASSIGGLAAQETQYF. CDR3 in DNA: TGTGCCAGTAGTATTGGGGGACTAGCAGCCCAAGAGACCCAGTACTTC.

The DNA of the CDR3 is TGTGCCACCAGTGGACTAGCGGGAGGCGAGCAGTACTTC. This sequence encodes CATSGLAGGEQYF. The chain links TRBV24-1 to TRBJ2-7, with 13 bases lining up with TRBD2. Germline V CDR1 and CDR2: KGHDR, SFDVKD. Unmatched junction bases numbered 0, after V lost 5 bases and J lost 6 bases. This CDR3 region has 13 residues.